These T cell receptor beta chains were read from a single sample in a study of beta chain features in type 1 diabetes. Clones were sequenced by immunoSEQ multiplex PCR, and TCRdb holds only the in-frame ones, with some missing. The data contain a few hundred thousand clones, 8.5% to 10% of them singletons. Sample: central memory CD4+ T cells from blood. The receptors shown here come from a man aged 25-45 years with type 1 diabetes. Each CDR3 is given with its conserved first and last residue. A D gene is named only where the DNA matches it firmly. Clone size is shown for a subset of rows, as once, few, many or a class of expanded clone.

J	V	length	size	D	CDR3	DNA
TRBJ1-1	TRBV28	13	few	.	CASSLGLNTEAFF	TGTGCCAGCAGTTTAGGTTTGAACACTGAAGCTTTCTTT
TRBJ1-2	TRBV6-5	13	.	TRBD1	CASSSDRADGYTF	TGTGCCAGCAGTTCCGACAGGGCGGATGGCTACACCTTC
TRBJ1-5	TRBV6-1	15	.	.	CASSEGTPSNQPQHF	TGTGCCAGCAGTGAAGGGACACCGAGCAATCAGCCCCAGCATTTT
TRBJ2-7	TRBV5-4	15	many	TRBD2	CASSHQRGGANEQYF	TGTGCCAGCAGCCATCAGCGGGGAGGGGCCAACGAGCAGTACTTC
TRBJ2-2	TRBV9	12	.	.	CASRAGTGELFF	TGTGCCAGCAGGGCGGGCACCGGGGAGCTGTTTTTT
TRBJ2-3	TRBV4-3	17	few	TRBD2	CASSQDYSGSRTDTQYF	TGCGCCAGCAGCCAAGATTACAGCGGGAGTCGGACAGATACGCAGTATTTT
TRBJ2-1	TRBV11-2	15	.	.	CASLLGQANYNEQFF	TGTGCCAGCCTACTGGGACAAGCTAACTACAATGAGCAGTTCTTC
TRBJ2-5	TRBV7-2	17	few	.	CASSLVSGGTSQETQYF	TGTGCCAGCAGCTTAGTTTCCGGGGGGACAAGCCAAGAGACCCAGTACTTC
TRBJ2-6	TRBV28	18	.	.	CASSFRQGGLPGANVLTF	TGTGCCAGCAGTTTTAGACAGGGAGGTCTGCCTGGGGCCAACGTCCTGACTTTC
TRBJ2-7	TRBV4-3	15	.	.	CASSQEHPGLSEQYF	TGCGCCAGCAGCCAAGAACACCCCGGACTCAGTGAGCAGTACTTC
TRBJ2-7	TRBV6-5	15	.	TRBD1	CASSQSGTASYEQYF	TGTGCCAGCAGTCAGTCCGGGACAGCATCCTACGAGCAGTACTTC
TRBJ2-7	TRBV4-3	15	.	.	CASSQVRGSIYEQYF	TGCGCCAGCAGCCAAGTAAGAGGGAGCATCTACGAGCAGTACTTC
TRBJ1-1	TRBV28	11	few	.	CATFQGTEAFF	TGTGCCACTTTTCAGGGCACTGAAGCTTTCTTT
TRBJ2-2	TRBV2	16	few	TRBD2	CASSAGLAGGTGELFF	TGTGCCAGCAGTGCCGGACTAGCGGGAGGAACCGGGGAGCTGTTTTTT
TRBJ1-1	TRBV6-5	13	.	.	CASSSPGSTEAFF	TGTGCCAGCAGTTCGCCGGGCAGCACTGAAGCTTTCTTT
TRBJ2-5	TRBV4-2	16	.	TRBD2	CASSLGLAGEQETQYF	TGTGCCAGCAGCCTGGGACTAGCGGGAGAACAAGAGACCCAGTACTTC
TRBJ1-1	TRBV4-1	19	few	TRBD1	CASSHTPGIDRGGHTEAFF	TGCGCCAGCAGCCATACCCCGGGTATCGACAGGGGAGGGCACACTGAAGCTTTCTTT
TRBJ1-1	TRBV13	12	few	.	CASGGADTEAFF	TGTGCCAGCGGCGGGGCGGACACTGAAGCTTTCTTT
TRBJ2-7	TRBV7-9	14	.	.	CASSTQGPTAEQYF	TGTGCCAGCAGCACCCAGGGGCCGACAGCCGAGCAGTACTTC
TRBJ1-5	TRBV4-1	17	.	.	CASSRWGAERANQPQHF	TGCGCCAGCAGCCGCTGGGGGGCAGAGAGAGCCAATCAGCCCCAGCATTTT
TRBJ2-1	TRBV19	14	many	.	CATFPGVLAGEQFF	TGTGCCACATTCCCGGGGGTGCTAGCCGGTGAGCAGTTCTTC
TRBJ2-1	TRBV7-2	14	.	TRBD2	CASTLAGAYNEQFF	TGTGCCAGCACACTAGCGGGAGCTTACAATGAGCAGTTCTTC
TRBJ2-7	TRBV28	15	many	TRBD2	CASSPLGVAGVRQYF	TGTGCCAGCAGTCCCCTGGGGGTAGCGGGAGTAAGGCAGTACTTC
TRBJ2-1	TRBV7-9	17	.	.	CASSLRLAEEPNNEQFF	TGTGCCAGCAGCCTCCGGTTAGCGGAAGAACCAAACAATGAGCAGTTCTTC
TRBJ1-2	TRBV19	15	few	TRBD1	CASKLQGSGAYGYTF	TGTGCCAGTAAATTACAGGGGAGCGGCGCCTATGGCTACACCTTC
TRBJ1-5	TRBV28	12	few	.	CASRRTNQPQHF	TGTGCCAGCCGACGGACAAATCAGCCCCAGCATTTT